The TCR beta chain under discussion was sequenced for a study of blood T cell repertoires in COVID-19. Turning to the study itself: COVID-19 samples, acute and convalescent, were from the United States, Italy and Spain.

The V gene's germline CDR1 is KGHDR and CDR2 SFDVKD. V was trimmed by 2 bases and J by 0 bases, leaving 6 bases between them. This CDR3 has 14 amino acids. The method was immunoSEQ multiplex PCR; TCRdb's version includes in-frame clones alone and lacks a portion of them. The sample includes under 250,000 clones, approximately 82% of them seen just once. This sequence joins TRBV24-1 and TRBJ2-5, with no clear D. The receptor comes from a human donor in a cohort sampled during active COVID-19. The sequenced material came from peripheral blood. The CDR3: CATSDSVYQETQYF. CDR3 nucleotides: TGTGCCACCAGTGATTCTGTGTACCAAGAGACCCAGTACTTC.